This record concerns one TCR beta chain sequence. Its antigen is still unknown. Base qualities were left out, and no much larger clone turns up one base away. The data were taken from a study of T cell clones after liver transplantation (dated 2019 in TCRdb). Describing the broader study: The samples were obtained from ITN030ST, a randomized trial that attempted immunosuppression withdrawal within 2 years after liver transplantation. Until randomization at 12-24 months post-transplant, subjects were given standard immunosuppression, with no induction therapy. To count as tolerant, a recipient had to stay completely off immunosuppression for at least one year without liver enzymes climbing beyond twice the upper limit of normal. Three of the eight recipients were HCV-positive; the others were transplanted for non-autoimmune, non-viral indications. The studied cohort comprised 8 liver transplant recipients, 3 classified as tolerant and 5 as non-tolerant. Donor-reactive T cell clones were identified by TCRbeta sequencing following a pre-transplant mixed lymphocyte reaction and were subsequently tracked in post-transplant blood. Blood samples were collected pre-transplant, then pre-randomization ahead of withdrawal, and finally post-randomization once withdrawal had either been completed or failed. Third party-reactive TCRbeta sequences from pre-transplant MLRs were also identified as an antigen-independent comparator for donor-reactive sequences.

Taken with the paper, the label for time point translates to: pre-transplant. Thawed unstimulated PBMCs were stained for CD3, CD4 and CD8 and FACS-sorted into CD3+CD4+ and CD3+CD8+ populations. All 8 studied subjects were randomized to immunosuppression withdrawal. Genomic DNA was isolated with the Qiagen DNeasy Blood and Tissue Kit. Results and caveats for the whole study, not just this receptor: When repertoire turnover was accounted for, significantly reduced detection of donor-reactive sequences was found in 7 of 8 subjects for CD4 and in 8 of 8 subjects for CD8. Low numbers of available donor cells limited the measurable donor-reactive repertoire in a couple of subjects. A greater decline was seen for donor-reactive sequences than for third party-reactive sequences, suggesting partial antigen-specific deletion unrelated to withdrawal success. Because of small, heterogeneous patient numbers and non-standardized post-transplant time points, the conclusions were only preliminary. Because allograft tissue specimens were not available, migration of donor-reactive T cells into the graft, rather than deletion, may have occurred. In most of the 8 subjects, circulating donor-reactive CD4 TCRbeta sequences decreased significantly after transplant, regardless of tolerance or HCV status.

High-throughput TCRbeta CDR3 sequencing of frozen genomic DNA was performed by immunoSEQ, with PCR amplification, mapping, bias correction and internal controls included. As for how the authors treated the data: Productive rearrangements were retained, and unique TCRbeta sequences were defined by the CDR3 nucleotide sequence together with the V and J gene. For a sequence to be called donor-reactive, it needed a frequency of at least 0.01% and at least 5-fold expansion in CFSE-low cells compared with unstimulated pre-transplant cells. Minimum frequency thresholds were set for each subject on the basis of the unstimulated sample with the lowest template count, so that a detection power of at least 90% was ensured. Jensen-Shannon divergence between the top 1000 TCRbeta sequences post-transplant and pre-transplant was used to measure repertoire turnover. Two-sided Fisher's exact tests were used to test for changes in how often donor-reactive sequences were detected. The clones in this table, taken by TCRdb from immuneACCESS, are in-frame only. Not every clone is retained; where verified, under half of the shortfall comes from an unresolved V gene, and the cause of the rest is unknown. That table gives V, J and clone size, and the DNA gave D and trimming. Present in this sample are around 15,000 clones, about nine tenths of which were seen just once. The ten largest clones represent 48% of the sample.

The CDR3 covers 15 residues, taking in both the cysteine and the phenylalanine. Solely the CDR3 DNA is kept, with 45 bases framed from the first base. The sequenced sample was CD8+ T cells from blood, obtained before liver transplant. This sequence uses TRBV21-1 and TRBJ1-1. TRBV21-1 is reported as a pseudogene. This TCR derives from a human donor who received a liver transplant. This receptor carries the CDR3 CASSKTRAGNTEAFF. In nucleotides, the sequence is TGTGCCAGCAGCAAAACCCGTGCGGGAAACACTGAAGCTTTCTTT.